This is a list of T cell receptor beta chains from one sample in a study of cytomegalovirus exposure and HLA in healthy donors. Measured with immunoSEQ multiplex PCR; TCRdb has only the in-frame clones, and not every one. In all, the sample yields 95,000 to 150,000 clones. Sequences were obtained from PBMCs. These TCRs come from a man aged 18 to 30 in good health and CMV-seronegative. CDR3s include the opening cysteine and the closing phenylalanine or tryptophan. The order of the fields is V gene, CDR3 protein.

TRBV9	CASSGGTGAGTDTQYF
TRBV7-2	CASSSYLTSGTGELFF
TRBV2	CASSELPLNRGQPQHF
TRBV7-8	CASSLAIGTSMNTEAFF
TRBV28	CASSSGQLNQPQHF
TRBV6-1	CATSSYSNQPQHF
TRBV7-9	CASSLGGRGRDEQYF
TRBV7-9	CASSSQGNSPLHF
TRBV11-3	CASSVRDRERNIQYF
TRBV6-5	CASSSGTGAVHEQFF
TRBV14	CASSPAGGYNEQFF
TRBV27	CASRFGTAYEQYF
TRBV5-1	CASSLGGLESDEQYF
TRBV7-2	CASSSDYRGPSTEAFF
TRBV19	CASTYGQVNQPQHF
TRBV18	CASSPLRLGQGDTEAFF
TRBV4-1	CASSQDVRGDEQFF
TRBV7-9	CASSFGNEQYF
TRBV7-9	CASSPKGHEQYF
TRBV10-3	CAISAQVAGLNEQFF
TRBV5-1	CASSSVSGANVLTF
TRBV6-1	CASRVDRPQPYEQYF
TRBV28	CASSLGDSETGELFF
TRBV7-2	CASSPFYEQYF
TRBV20-1	CSGLPTDTQYF
TRBV7-2	CASSRQGRNTIYF
TRBV10-1	CASRNATRPHEQYF
TRBV30	CAWSVVGGGREQYF